The 19 T cell receptor beta chains reported below all come from one sample, sequenced in a study of control samples from healthy donors and cancer patients. TCRdb keeps only in-frame clones here, not all; method: immunoSEQ multiplex PCR. The repertoire holds 230,000 or so clones, 85% to 95% seen once, with about 1.6% in the top ten. Sequenced material: blood. All receptors come from a man over 45 in good health.

The rearrangement links TRBV7-8 to TRBJ1-1; D uncertain. Per the germline V gene, CDR1 is SGHVS and CDR2 is FQNEAQ. CDR3 size: 15 residues. V was cut by 2 bases and J by 0 bases, with 10 bases left in between. The CDR3 DNA follows: TGTGCCAGCAGCTTAATGGGCAGGCTGAACACTGAAGCTTTCTTT. It codes for CASSLMGRLNTEAFF. Filled out from reference TRBV7-8 and TRBJ1-1, the complete variable domain reads GAGVSQSPRYKVAKRGQDVALRCDPISGHVSLFWYQQALGQGPEFLTYFQNEAQLDKSGLPSDRFFAERPEGSVSTLKIQRTQQEDSAVYLCASSLMGRLNTEAFFGQGTRLTVV.

This clone was counted only a few times. V gene TRBV28 combines with J gene TRBJ2-3; D gene ambiguous. Germline V lookup: CDR1 MDHEN, CDR2 SYDVKM. The length of the CDR3 is 13 residues. With 8 bases removed from V and 10 bases from J, the gap between germline ends came to 19 bases. DNA for the CDR3: TGTGCCAGCGGCCGGGCCCCGGCTCAGTCGCAGTATTTT. It is translated as CASGRAPAQSQYF.

The rearrangement uses TRBV7-2 and TRBJ1-3; D not certain. The V end was cut by 1 base, the J end by 0 bases, with 10 bases between. Germline CDR1 SGHTA, CDR2 FQGNSA. The CDR3 is made up of 16 amino acids. This chain's CDR3 is CASSLDVGSSGNTIYF. The CDR3 DNA sequence: TGTGCCAGCAGCTTAGATGTGGGGAGCTCTGGAAACACCATATATTTT.

With regard to this clone: One end of the junction does not line up with germline, which may come from a read error. The rearrangement links TRBV11-2 to TRBJ2-7; TRBD2 is a possible D gene (5 bases). The germline V gene has CDR1 SGHAT and CDR2 FQNNGV. This CDR3 is built from 16 residues. The CDR3 bases are TGTGCCAGCAGCCCCGAGGGAGCAGTGCCGTCCTTCGAGCAGTACTTC. Amino acids: CASSPEGAVPSFEQYF.

This rearrangement joins TRBV5-1 to TRBJ1-2; maybe TRBD1 (5 bases). This CDR3 is 12 amino acids long. CDR1 and CDR2 (germline): SGHRS, YFSETQ. With 4 bases removed from V and 6 bases from J, the gap between germline ends came to 10 bases. This CDR3 reads CASSGGSHGYTF. As DNA, the CDR3 is TGCGCCAGCAGCGGGGGGAGCCATGGCTACACCTTC. Combining the CDR3 with reference TRBV5-1 and TRBJ1-2 gives the whole variable domain KAGVTQTPRYLIKTRGQQVTLSCSPISGHRSVSWYQQTPGQGLQFLFEYFSETQRNKGNFPGRFSGRQFSNSRSEMNVSTLELGDSALYLCASSGGSHGYTFGSGTRLTVV.

The chain links TRBV5-1 to TRBJ2-2; D possibly corresponds to TRBD2 (5 bases). CDR3 size: 15 residues. The germline V gene encodes CDR1 SGHRS and CDR2 YFSETQ. Trimming took 5 bases from V and 2 from J, leaving 13 bases between them. The CDR3 spells CASSRGSSNTGELFF. Written as DNA, the CDR3 is TGCGCCAGCAGTCGGGGATCTTCTAACACCGGGGAGCTGTTTTTT.

This clone was seen once. The V gene is TRBV5-1, the J gene TRBJ2-7; D is possibly TRBD1 (6 bases). Germline lookup yields CDR1 SGHRS and CDR2 YFSETQ. The CDR3 loop spans 22 amino acids. V lost 1 base, J lost 1 base, and 33 bases lay in between. The chain's CDR3 is CASSLLTLGTLTQGLRSYEQYF. CDR3 DNA: TGCGCCAGCAGCTTGTTGACTTTAGGTACATTAACACAGGGTTTGAGGTCCTACGAGCAGTACTTC.

The CDR3 loop is CASSLGVRTEAFF. The CDR3 region has the DNA TGTGCCAGCAGCTTAGGGGTACGGACTGAAGCTTTCTTT. The rearrangement uses TRBV7-2 and TRBJ1-1, with D unclear. The CDR3 contains 13 residues. The germline gives CDR1 SGHTA, CDR2 FQGNSA. V shed 1 base and J shed 5 bases, with 8 bases lying between them.

This rearrangement joins TRBV28 to TRBJ1-5, with 9 nucleotides matching TRBD1. J lost 6 bases, V lost 9 bases, and 15 bases had no gene match. CDR1 and CDR2 (germline): MDHEN, SYDVKM. The CDR3 is 16 residues long. CDR3: CARARDRAPMGQPQHF. In DNA form, the CDR3 reads TGTGCCAGGGCCCGGGACAGGGCCCCAATGGGTCAGCCCCAGCATTTT. The variable domain in full, completed from reference TRBV28 and TRBJ1-5, reads DVKVTQSSRYLVKRTGEKVFLECVQDMDHENMFWYRQDPGLGLRLIYFSYDVKMKEKGDIPEGYSVSREKKERFSLILESASTNQTSMYLCARARDRAPMGQPQHFGDGTRLSIL.

The chain combines TRBV15 with TRBJ2-1; TRBD1 agrees at 10 bases. The CDR3 runs 15 residues. Germline CDR1 reads LNHNV; CDR2 reads YYDKDF (reference sequence). The V and J ends lost 4 bases and 9 bases, in that order; junction bases with no gene match: 9. CDR3 in DNA: TGTGCCACCAGCACTAGAGGGGGACAGGGGTCTGAGCAGTTCTTC. Its translation is CATSTRGGQGSEQFF.

This rearrangement joins TRBV6-1 to TRBJ2-2; D perhaps matches TRBD1 (5 bases). The CDR3 contains 15 residues. Germline V gene lookup returns CDR1 MNHNS and CDR2 SASEGT. V was cut by 2 bases and J by 4 bases, with 11 bases left in between. The CDR3: CASSELDRLTGELFF. The CDR3 DNA reads as TGTGCCAGCAGTGAATTAGACAGACTCACCGGGGAGCTGTTTTTT.

The chain links TRBV6-5 to TRBJ2-5; the match to TRBD2 covers 7 bases. V lost 0 bases and J lost 1; bases outside the gene matches: 5. The germline CDR1 and CDR2 sequences are MNHEY and SVGAGI. This CDR3 region has 16 residues. In nucleotides, the CDR3 is TGTGCCAGCAGTTACTCCCTAGCGGTCTTCCAAGAGACCCAGTACTTC. As protein: CASSYSLAVFQETQYF.

The V call is TRBV5-1, the J call TRBJ1-1; D not certain. CDR3 length: 16 residues. V was shortened by 4 bases and J by 5 bases, with 21 bases between the two germline ends. Per germline, CDR1 SGHRS and CDR2 YFSETQ. CDR3 sequence reads: CASSVARTSERTEAFF. The CDR3 bases are TGCGCCAGCAGCGTAGCTAGGACTTCTGAGAGGACTGAAGCTTTCTTT.

This chain links TRBV18 with TRBJ2-3, with a weak D call TRBD2 (6 bases). Germline CDR1 reads KGHSH; CDR2 reads LQKENI. This CDR3 comprises 15 residues. Deletions cut 2 bases from V and 14 bases from J, with 23 bases between. The CDR3 here is CASSPAGTPNPVGYF. CDR3 sequence (DNA): TGTGCCAGCTCACCAGCCGGGACTCCCAACCCCGTCGGGTATTTT. Based on the CDR3 plus reference TRBV18 and TRBJ2-3, the full variable domain is NAGVMQNPRHLVRRRGQEARLRCSPMKGHSHVYWYRQLPEEGLKFMVYLQKENIIDESGMPKERFSAEFPKEGPSILRIQQVVRGDSAAYFCASSPAGTPNPVGYFGPGTRLTVL.

The CDR3, as DNA: TGTGCCAGCAGCCCTACGGCAGGCAGCACTGAAGCTTTCTTT. Translation: CASSPTAGSTEAFF. This sequence joins TRBV2 and TRBJ1-1; D ambiguous. The CDR3 runs to 14 residues. Trimming left V 6 bases short and J 4 bases short, with 15 bases between. The germline gives CDR1 SNHLY, CDR2 FYNNEI.

This chain joins TRBV5-5 and TRBJ1-4, with D uncertain. CDR3 length equals 15 residues. V was pared by 2 bases and J by 7 bases, with 15 bases between. Germline V gene data show CDR1 as SGHKS and CDR2 as YYEKEE (reference sequence). CDR3 in DNA: TGTGCCAGCAGCTTTGGGAGGGCCCCAGGTGAAAAACTGTTTTTT. Translated: CASSFGRAPGEKLFF.

This clone was seen a single time. In DNA, the CDR3 is TGCGCCAGCAGGACAGGCGGGGGGACCGGGGGCACAGATACGCAGTATTTT. This gives the protein CASRTGGGTGGTDTQYF. The chain joins TRBV5-1 to TRBJ2-3; 8 bases match TRBD2. Trimming took 5 bases from V and 1 from J; bases not matched to a gene: 12. The CDR3 consists of 17 residues. Germline V lookup: CDR1 SGHRS, CDR2 YFSETQ.

This chain links TRBV28 with TRBJ1-6; TRBD1 is a possible D gene (6 bases). From germline, CDR1 is MDHEN and CDR2 SYDVKM. Trimming removed 5 bases at V and 13 bases at J, with 21 bases between. This CDR3 region has 15 residues. Here the CDR3 reads CASSGTGSVVNPLHF. The DNA for the CDR3 is TGTGCCAGCAGTGGTACAGGGTCAGTGGTCAATCCCCTCCACTTT.

This rearrangement joins TRBV3-1 (or the pseudogene TRBV3-2) to TRBJ1-1; D uncertain. This CDR3 comprises 15 residues. Germline-derived CDR1 and CDR2 are LGHDT and YNNKEL (reference sequence). V lost 0 bases and J lost 10, with 18 bases in between. The CDR3 DNA follows: TGTGCCAGCAGCCAAGATCTGGCGGACGGTAGGGTAGCTTTCTTT. Amino acids: CASSQDLADGRVAFF.